This T cell receptor beta chain emerged from a study of shared clonotypes between healthy human individuals. General observations from the study: Clonotype sharing among donors, it was expected, would be affected by sequencing depth. In a handful of donors, around 5.5% of naive CD4 clonotypes appeared in common.

Notes on this clone: The antigen is not known.

Only in-frame clones appear in the TCRdb table, and some are missing; sequencing was by immunoSEQ multiplex PCR. The table records roughly 300,000 clones, roughly 70% of them present only once. The CDR3 sequence is 15 residues long. Germline trimming cut 6 bases from V and 4 bases from J; bases unmatched to any gene: 9. Germline V CDR1 and CDR2: SGHAT, FQNNGV. Adult Caucasians living in Nashville, Tennessee made up all of the donors. J is TRBJ2-7 and V is TRBV11-2; 10 bases agree with TRBD2. The sequencing sample was made of memory CD4+ T cells sorted from blood. Subset given: CD45RA-negative fraction. This receptor was identified in a man aged 30 to 45 in good health. The CDR3 DNA reads TGTGCCAGCAGACAGGCTAGCGGGAGTGGATACGAGCAGTACTTC. Its translation: CASRQASGSGYEQYF.